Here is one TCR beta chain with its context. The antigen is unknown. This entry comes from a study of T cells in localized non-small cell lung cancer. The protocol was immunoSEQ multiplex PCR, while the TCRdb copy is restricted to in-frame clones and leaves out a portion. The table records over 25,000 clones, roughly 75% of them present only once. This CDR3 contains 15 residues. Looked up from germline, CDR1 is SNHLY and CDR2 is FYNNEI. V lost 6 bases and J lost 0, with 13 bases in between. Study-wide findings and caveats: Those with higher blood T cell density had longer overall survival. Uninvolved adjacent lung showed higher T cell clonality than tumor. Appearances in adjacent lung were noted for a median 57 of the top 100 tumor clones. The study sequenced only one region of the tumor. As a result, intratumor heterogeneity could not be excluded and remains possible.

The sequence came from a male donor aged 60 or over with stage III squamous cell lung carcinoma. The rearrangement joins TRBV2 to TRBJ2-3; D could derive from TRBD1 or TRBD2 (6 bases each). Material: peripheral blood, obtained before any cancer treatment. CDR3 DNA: TGTGCCAGCAGGGAGGGGGAGGAGAGCACAGATACGCAGTATTTT. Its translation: CASREGEESTDTQYF.